This TCR beta chain was obtained from a study of blood T cell repertoires in COVID-19. Looking at the study overall: PBMCs, B-cell-depleted T cells, or T cells provided the cDNA or gDNA that made up the material.

In the authors' workflow: Reference gene primer amplification gave estimated nucleated cell counts. Only in-frame clones appear in the TCRdb table, and some are missing; sequencing was by immunoSEQ multiplex PCR. V, J and clone size derive from that table, while D and trimming were established from the DNA sequence. The sample shows approximately 100,000 clones, 70% to 90% of them seen only once. CDR1 is LNHDA and CDR2 is SQIVND in the germline V gene (reference sequence). Trimming removed 5 bases from V and 3 bases from J, with 16 bases in between. The CDR3 is 15 residues long. This clone turned up a few times. During active infection, Seattle patients enrolled and were then monitored through disease.

Input material: peripheral blood. The chain employs TRBV19 and TRBJ1-2; maybe TRBD1 (5 bases). This receptor was obtained from a human donor with COVID-19, enrolled during active disease. The donor label of this sample is uncertain. In DNA, the CDR3 is TGTGCCAGTAGTCCAGACAGCCCATTCGACTATGGCTACACCTTC. Protein: CASSPDSPFDYGYTF.